What follows describes a single TCR beta chain. These data belong to a study of T cell responses to AZD1222 COVID-19 vaccine. Here immunoSEQ multiplex PCR was the method, and the copy in TCRdb shows in-frame clones only, minus some. The repertoire holds fewer than 150,000 clones, with 87% as singletons. This CDR3 spans 17 amino acids. The V and J ends lost 0 bases and 4 bases respectively, with 13 bases between them. Germline CDR1 is WNHNN and CDR2 is SYGVQD (reference sequence). This chain connects TRBV10-1 to TRBJ1-6; the D is unclear. Sequences were derived from peripheral blood, sampled on day 0 of AZD1222 vaccination. The TCR sequence derives from an adult in good health. For the CDR3, the DNA is TGCGCCAGCAGTGAGTCTCGTACACGGGTGTATAATTCACCCCTCCACTTT. This gives the protein CASSESRTRVYNSPLHF.